Each of the 14 T cell receptor beta chains below was sequenced from the same sample in a study of long-term antiretroviral therapy in people with HIV. Run at survey level, the immunoSEQ assay was version v3.0. Using immunoSEQ multiplex PCR, the repertoire was profiled, and TCRdb retains in-frame clones only, with some absent. The table shows approximately 19,000 clones, with more than 75% occurring only once. The sequenced sample was unsorted PBMCs, obtained just under 2.7 years after starting antiretroviral therapy. The receptors derive from a woman aged 45 to 65 with HIV.

This chain uses TRBV27 with TRBJ2-3; tentatively, D is TRBD2 (6 bases). Trimming shortened V by 1 base and J by 2 bases, and 10 bases separated the two germline ends. The CDR3 extends over 15 amino acids. Germline V gives CDR1 MNHEY, CDR2 SMNVEV (reference sequence). CDR3 coding DNA: TGTGCCAGCAGTTTATTCGGACTAACCACAGATACGCAGTATTTT. Translating it yields CASSLFGLTTDTQYF.

This chain uses TRBV19 with TRBJ2-2, with 11 nucleotides matching TRBD2. CDR1 is LNHDA, CDR2 SQIVND, per germline (reference sequence). Unmatched junction bases numbered 2, after V lost 3 bases and J lost 5 bases. The CDR3 has 15 amino acids. The CDR3 reads CASSIGLAGTGELFF. CDR3 bases: TGTGCCAGTAGTATCGGACTAGCGGGTACCGGGGAGCTGTTTTTT.

CDR3 bases: TGCAGTGGCACGGAGGACGAGCAGTACTTC. This encodes CSGTEDEQYF. The chain carries TRBV20-1 and TRBJ2-7, with D possibly matching TRBD2 (5 bases). The V gene's germline CDR1 is DFQATT and CDR2 SNEGSKA (reference sequence). The CDR3 spans 10 residues. Trimming took off 7 bases at V and 5 bases at J, with 9 bases between the two ends.

The chain combines TRBV5-1 with TRBJ1-1, with D tentatively TRBD1 (5 bases). This CDR3 comprises 15 residues. V lost 0 bases and J 1 base, leaving 10 bases between the germline ends. Germline V gene sequence: CDR1 SGHRS, CDR2 YFSETQ. CDR3 sequence reads: CASSLEGKSNTEAFF. CDR3 bases: TGCGCCAGCAGCTTGGAGGGGAAATCGAACACTGAAGCTTTCTTT.

The chain combines TRBV5-1 with TRBJ1-2; a weak D match, TRBD1 (5 bases). The V end was cut by 0 bases, the J end by 6 bases, with 12 bases between. Germline V gene data show CDR1 as SGHRS and CDR2 as YFSETQ. The CDR3 is 14 residues long. CDR3 DNA sequence: TGCGCCAGCAGCTTGGTGGGGGGAAACGATGGCTACACCTTC. This codes for CASSLVGGNDGYTF.

The V call is TRBV4-1, the J call TRBJ2-1; 12 bases agree with TRBD2. From germline, CDR1 is MGHRA and CDR2 YSYEKL. J was trimmed by 8 bases and V by 4 bases; bases with no gene match: 6. This CDR3 region has 15 residues. CDR3 nucleotide sequence: TGCGCCAGCAGCCCGCGGACTAGCGGGATCGATGAGCAGTTCTTC. It translates to CASSPRTSGIDEQFF.

J is TRBJ1-4 and V is TRBV5-1; 9 positions agree with TRBD1. Trimming took 4 bases from V and 0 from J; bases not matched to a gene: 1. The CDR3 is 15 residues long. The germline V gene encodes CDR1 SGHRS and CDR2 YFSETQ. CDR3 amino acids: CASSRTGATNEKLFF. The CDR3 nucleotides are TGCGCCAGCAGCAGGACAGGGGCAACTAATGAAAAACTGTTTTTT.

This clone showed up just a few times. The chain joins TRBV27 to TRBJ2-7; 10 nucleotides match TRBD1. Germline V gene sequence: CDR1 MNHEY, CDR2 SMNVEV (reference sequence). This CDR3 contains 12 residues. The V and J ends lost 6 bases and 11 bases, in that order; junction bases with no gene match: 7. CDR3 DNA: TGTGCCAGCAGGGGTGTAGGGACAGGGGAGTACTTC. Its translation is CASRGVGTGEYF.

This clone appeared a single time. The chain recombines TRBV27 with TRBJ2-1; 9 bases agree with TRBD2. CDR1 and CDR2 (germline): MNHEY, SMNVEV (reference sequence). The CDR3 totals 16 residues. V was pared by 11 bases and J by 9 bases, with 20 bases of the junction left unmatched. CDR3 sequence (DNA): TGTGCCCGCATACCTAGCGGGATACTACCCCAATTTGAGCAGTTCTTC. Its protein product is CARIPSGILPQFEQFF.

The genes are TRBV11-2 and TRBJ2-3; unclear D gene. CDR1 is SGHAT, CDR2 FQNNGV, per germline. V was pared by 2 bases and J by 1 base, with 4 bases between. The CDR3 is 13 amino acids. In DNA, the CDR3 is TGTGCCAGCAGCTTATCAGGCACAGATACGCAGTATTTT. Translated, it gives CASSLSGTDTQYF.

The chain is built from TRBV2 and TRBJ2-7; D is undetermined. The germline CDR1 and CDR2 sequences are SNHLY and FYNNEI. The CDR3 contains 12 residues. The V gene lost 7 bases and the J gene lost 3 bases, with 10 bases spanning the gap. For the CDR3, the DNA is TGTGCCAGCAAAGGAACAGACTACGAGCAGTACTTC. It codes for CASKGTDYEQYF.

The J gene is TRBJ2-7, the V gene TRBV6-5; D unclear. There are 13 residues in the CDR3. The V end was cut by 4 bases, the J end by 0 bases, with 7 bases between. CDR1 is MNHEY and CDR2 is SVGAGI in the germline V gene. The CDR3 loop reads CASSSLVSYEQYF. The CDR3 region has the DNA TGTGCCAGCAGTTCGCTAGTCTCCTACGAGCAGTACTTC.

The gene calls are TRBV27 and TRBJ1-2; a weak D match, TRBD1 (5 bases). The V end lost 4 bases, the J end lost 9 bases, and 18 bases lay between the germline ends. The germline V gene has CDR1 MNHEY and CDR2 SMNVEV (reference sequence). This CDR3 is 14 amino acids long. CDR3 sequence (DNA): TGTGCCAGCAGTTCTACCGGGACGAGGAATCGCTACACCTTC. Amino acids: CASSSTGTRNRYTF.

The chain employs TRBV5-5 and TRBJ1-1; no firm D call. Germline assignment: CDR1 SGHKS and CDR2 YYEKEE (reference sequence). Trimming stripped 0 bases from V and 10 bases from J, with 13 bases between. CDR3 length: 13 amino acids. CDR3 in amino acids: CASSLGTSIGAFF. DNA for the CDR3: TGTGCCAGCAGCTTGGGCACTAGCATCGGAGCTTTCTTT.